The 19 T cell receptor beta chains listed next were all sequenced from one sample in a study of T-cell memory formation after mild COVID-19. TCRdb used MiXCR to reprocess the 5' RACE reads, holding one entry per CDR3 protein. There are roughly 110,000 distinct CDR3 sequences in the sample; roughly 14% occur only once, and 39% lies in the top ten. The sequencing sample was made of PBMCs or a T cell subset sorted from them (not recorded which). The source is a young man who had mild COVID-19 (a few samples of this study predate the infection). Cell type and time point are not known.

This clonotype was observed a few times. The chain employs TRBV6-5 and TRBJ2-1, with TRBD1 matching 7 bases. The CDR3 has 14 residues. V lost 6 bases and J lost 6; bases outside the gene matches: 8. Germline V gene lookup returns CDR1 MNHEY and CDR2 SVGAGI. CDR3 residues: CASRNRGRFNEQFF. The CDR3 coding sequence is TGTGCCAGCAGGAACAGGGGTCGTTTCAATGAGCAGTTCTTC.

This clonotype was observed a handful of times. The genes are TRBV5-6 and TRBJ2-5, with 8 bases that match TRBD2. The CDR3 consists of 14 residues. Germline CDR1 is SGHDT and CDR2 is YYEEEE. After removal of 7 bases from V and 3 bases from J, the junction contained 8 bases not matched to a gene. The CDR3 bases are TGTGCCAGCGCCTTGACACTAGCGGAAGAGACCCAGTACTTC. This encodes CASALTLAEETQYF.

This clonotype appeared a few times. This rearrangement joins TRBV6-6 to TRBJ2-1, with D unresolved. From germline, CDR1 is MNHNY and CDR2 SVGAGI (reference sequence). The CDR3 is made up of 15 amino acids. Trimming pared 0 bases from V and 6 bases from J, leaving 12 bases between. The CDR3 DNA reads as TGTGCCAGCAGTTACTCTGGTCCGAGCCCCAATGAGCAGTTCTTC. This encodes CASSYSGPSPNEQFF.

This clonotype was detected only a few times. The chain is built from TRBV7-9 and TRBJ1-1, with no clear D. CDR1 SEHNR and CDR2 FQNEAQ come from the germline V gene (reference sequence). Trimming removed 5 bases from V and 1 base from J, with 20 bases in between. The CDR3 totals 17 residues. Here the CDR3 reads CASSLKLERPKNTEAFF. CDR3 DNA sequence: TGTGCCAGCAGCCTAAAACTGGAGAGACCGAAGAACACTGAAGCTTTCTTT.

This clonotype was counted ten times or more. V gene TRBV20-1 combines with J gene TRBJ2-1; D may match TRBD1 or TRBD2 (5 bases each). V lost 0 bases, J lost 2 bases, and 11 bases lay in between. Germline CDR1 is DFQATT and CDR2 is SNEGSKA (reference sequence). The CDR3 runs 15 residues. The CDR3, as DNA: TGCAGTGCTAGAGATGGACGGGGACCCTACAATGAGCAGTTCTTC. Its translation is CSARDGRGPYNEQFF.

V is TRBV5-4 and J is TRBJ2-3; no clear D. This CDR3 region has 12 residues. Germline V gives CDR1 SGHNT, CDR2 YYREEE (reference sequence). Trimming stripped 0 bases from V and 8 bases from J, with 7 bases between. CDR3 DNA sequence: TGTGCCAGCAGCTTGGGTCCCTCTACGCAGTATTTT. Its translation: CASSLGPSTQYF.

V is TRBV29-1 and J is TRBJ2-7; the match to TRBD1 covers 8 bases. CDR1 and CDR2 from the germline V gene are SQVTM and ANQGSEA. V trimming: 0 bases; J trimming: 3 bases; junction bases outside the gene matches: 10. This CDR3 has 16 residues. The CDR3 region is CSVEDARTGRDYEQYF. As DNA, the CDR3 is TGCAGCGTTGAAGACGCACGGACAGGGCGGGACTACGAGCAGTACTTC.

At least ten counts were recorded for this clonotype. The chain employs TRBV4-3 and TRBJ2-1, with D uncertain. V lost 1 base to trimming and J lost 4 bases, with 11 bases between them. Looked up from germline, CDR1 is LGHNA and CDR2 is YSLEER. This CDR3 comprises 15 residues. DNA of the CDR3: TGCGCCAGCAGCCAAGGCAGAAACGCATACAATGAGCAGTTCTTC. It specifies CASSQGRNAYNEQFF.

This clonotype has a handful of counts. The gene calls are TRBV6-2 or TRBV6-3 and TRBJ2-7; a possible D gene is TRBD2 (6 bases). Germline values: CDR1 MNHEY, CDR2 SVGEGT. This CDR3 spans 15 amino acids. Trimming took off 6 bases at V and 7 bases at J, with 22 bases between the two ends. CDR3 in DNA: TGTGCCAGCAGCCCCTACGGGACTCTTTGGGGTGAGCAGTACTTC. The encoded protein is CASSPYGTLWGEQYF.

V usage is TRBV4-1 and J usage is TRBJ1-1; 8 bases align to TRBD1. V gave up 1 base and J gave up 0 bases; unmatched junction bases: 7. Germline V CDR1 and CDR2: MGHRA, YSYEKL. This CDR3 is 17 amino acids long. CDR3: CASSQVAGGYMNTEAFF. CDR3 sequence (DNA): TGCGCCAGCAGCCAAGTCGCAGGGGGCTACATGAACACTGAAGCTTTCTTT.

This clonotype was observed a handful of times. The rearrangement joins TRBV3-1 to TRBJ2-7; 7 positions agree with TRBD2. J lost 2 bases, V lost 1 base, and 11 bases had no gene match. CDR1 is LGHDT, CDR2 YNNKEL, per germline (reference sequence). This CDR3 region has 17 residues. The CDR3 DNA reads TGTGCCAGCAGCCAAGTTAAGCGGGCTGGGGGGGCCTACGAGCAGTACTTC. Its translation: CASSQVKRAGGAYEQYF.

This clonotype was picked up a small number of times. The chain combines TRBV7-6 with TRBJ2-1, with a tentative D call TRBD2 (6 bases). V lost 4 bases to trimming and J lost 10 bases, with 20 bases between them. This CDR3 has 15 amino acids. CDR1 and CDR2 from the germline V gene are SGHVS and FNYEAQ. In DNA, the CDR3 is TGTGCCAGCAGCTCCGACTCTAGCGCTACCAGGGAGCAGTTCTTC. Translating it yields CASSSDSSATREQFF.

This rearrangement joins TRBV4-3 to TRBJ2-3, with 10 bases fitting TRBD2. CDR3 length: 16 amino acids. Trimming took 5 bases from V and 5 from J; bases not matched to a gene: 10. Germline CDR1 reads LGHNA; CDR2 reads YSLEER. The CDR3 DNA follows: TGCGCCAGCAGCGCTTTCCTAGCGGGGGCTGGAGATACGCAGTATTTT. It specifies CASSAFLAGAGDTQYF.

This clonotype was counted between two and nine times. The CDR3 DNA sequence: TGCGCCAGCAGCCAAGCCAACGGGGGGTACTATGGCTACACCTTC. Translation gives CASSQANGGYYGYTF. The rearrangement joins TRBV4-1 to TRBJ1-2, with D possibly TRBD1 on 5 matching bases. The CDR3 contains 15 residues. CDR1 is MGHRA and CDR2 is YSYEKL in the germline V gene. V was cut by 1 base and J by 3 bases, with 12 bases left in between.

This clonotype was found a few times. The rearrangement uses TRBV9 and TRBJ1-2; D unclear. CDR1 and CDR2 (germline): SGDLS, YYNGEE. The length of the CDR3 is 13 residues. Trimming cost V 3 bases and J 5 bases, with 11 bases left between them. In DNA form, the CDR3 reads TGTGCCAGCAGCGGGACCGCCTGGTATGGCTACACCTTC. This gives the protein CASSGTAWYGYTF.

The CDR3 region is CASSLGQANQPQHF. DNA of the CDR3: TGTGCCAGCAGCCTCGGACAGGCCAATCAGCCCCAGCATTTT. This chain uses TRBV11-2 with TRBJ1-5, with 7 bases identical to TRBD1. Trimming cost V 5 bases and J 3 bases; bases outside gene matches: 4. There are 14 residues in the CDR3. CDR1 and CDR2 (germline): SGHAT, FQNNGV.

Here the CDR3 reads CASSESKTEAFF. The CDR3 DNA is TGCGCCAGCAGCGAAAGTAAGACTGAAGCTTTCTTT. The chain recombines TRBV4-1 with TRBJ1-1; D uncertain. This CDR3 is 12 amino acids long. Germline V lookup: CDR1 MGHRA, CDR2 YSYEKL. V was pared by 5 bases and J by 5 bases, with 9 bases between.

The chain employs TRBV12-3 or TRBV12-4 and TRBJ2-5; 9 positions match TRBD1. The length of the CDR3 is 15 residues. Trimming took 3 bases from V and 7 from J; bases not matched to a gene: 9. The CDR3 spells CASSLGQGYVGTQYF. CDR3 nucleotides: TGTGCCAGCAGTTTGGGACAGGGATATGTTGGGACCCAGTACTTC.

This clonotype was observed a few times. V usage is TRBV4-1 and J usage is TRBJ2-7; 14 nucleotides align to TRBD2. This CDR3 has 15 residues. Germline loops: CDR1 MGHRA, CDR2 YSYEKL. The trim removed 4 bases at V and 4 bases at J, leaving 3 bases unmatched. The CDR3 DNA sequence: TGCGCCAGCAGCCCAGGGACTAGCGGGGGTTACGAGCAGTACTTC. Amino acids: CASSPGTSGGYEQYF.